The T cell receptor beta chain described here comes from a study of PD-1 blockade in classical Hodgkin lymphoma. This clone was counted a single time. Documented time point: newly diagnosed, previously untreated cHL patient sample. Applied to thawed PBMCs, magnetic negative selection was the method used to isolate CD8+ T cells. TCRdb keeps only in-frame clones here, not all; method: immunoSEQ multiplex PCR. The data hold over 20,000 clones, with around nine tenths observed a single time. The sample consisted of CD8+ T cells from blood. The sequence derives from a human donor with classical Hodgkin lymphoma.

The CDR3 reads CASSWGQVNTEAFF. CDR3 bases: TGTGCCAGCAGTTGGGGACAGGTGAACACTGAAGCTTTCTTT. J is TRBJ1-1 and V is TRBV6-5; 8 bases line up with TRBD1. The junction had 1 base not matched to a gene; V was cut back by 4 bases and J by 0 bases. CDR3 size: 14 residues. Germline V gene data show CDR1 as MNHEY and CDR2 as SVGAGI.